A selection of T cell receptor beta chains follows, all from one sample in a study of monozygotic twins with inflammatory bowel disease. Reanalyzing the 5' RACE reads, TCRdb keeps one entry per CDR3 protein, without DNA. In all, the sample yields about 300,000 distinct CDR3 sequences. The specimen was blood. The origin of the receptors is a human donor with ulcerative colitis or Crohn's disease, or a healthy co-twin of an affected twin (not recorded which). The CDR3 runs from the conserved cysteine through the conserved F or W. Only part of the rows carry a size: once, few, many, or a class if the clone is expanded.

V	J	size	CDR3
TRBV27	TRBJ2-7	-	CASRNRAAPSYEQYF
TRBV5-1	TRBJ2-7	-	CASSLGRGVYSYEQYF
TRBV6-4	TRBJ1-1	-	CASSSLKERGKLSTEAFF
TRBV20-1	TRBJ1-1	-	CSASTSPRAFF
TRBV3-1	TRBJ1-1	-	CASSHGTLTAFF
TRBV12-3/TRBV12-4	TRBJ2-4	-	CASSLAGGNIQYF
TRBV6-2/TRBV6-3	TRBJ2-1	-	CASSMGLAVYNEQFF
TRBV4-3	TRBJ2-4	-	CASSQAGTIAKNIQYF
TRBV7-3	TRBJ1-2	-	CASSLDRIGYTF
TRBV7-2	TRBJ2-7	-	CASSLAGTSAHEQYF
TRBV20-1	TRBJ2-7	-	CSARDSGTYEQYF
TRBV11-2	TRBJ2-3	-	CASSFVQKIMTSTDTQYF
TRBV7-9	TRBJ2-3	-	CASSLDSSLTDTQYF
TRBV27	TRBJ2-2	-	CASRGVGVNTGELFF
TRBV18	TRBJ2-5	-	CASSPDLTVAETQYF
TRBV20-1	TRBJ2-1	-	CSASTPSGRDNEQFF
TRBV4-3	TRBJ2-5	-	CASSQDSRDRVETQYF
TRBV20-1	TRBJ1-1	-	CSANQQGAITEAFF
TRBV12-3/TRBV12-4	TRBJ2-3	-	CASTLSGRGTDTQYF
TRBV7-2	TRBJ2-2	-	CASSLVQNTGELFF
TRBV5-4	TRBJ1-1	-	CASSLGGGVPTGAFF
TRBV19	TRBJ2-1	-	CASRGESSYNEQFF
TRBV20-1	TRBJ2-2	-	CSAGLAYTGELFF
TRBV5-1	TRBJ2-3	-	CASSLVSGGAIRDTQYF
TRBV12-3/TRBV12-4	TRBJ1-1	-	CASSLAPEAFF
TRBV4-3	TRBJ1-6	-	CASSQDRTRNSPLHF
TRBV4-3	TRBJ1-2	-	CASSQGLTAEIVTNYGYTF
TRBV7-9	TRBJ2-5	-	CASSFMLGRETQYF
TRBV29-1	TRBJ2-5	-	CSGSGTSGETQYF
TRBV7-9	TRBJ1-1	-	CASSPSALMNTEAFF
TRBV20-1	TRBJ1-1	-	CSAPSREGRTEAFF
TRBV4-3	TRBJ2-1	-	CASKSTSGVYNEQFF
TRBV20-1	TRBJ1-5	-	CSAQEWGGNQPQHF
TRBV9	TRBJ2-1	-	CASSAQGTSGASYNEQFF
TRBV5-4	TRBJ2-3	-	CASSRATSGLTDTQYF
TRBV12-3/TRBV12-4	TRBJ1-3	-	CASSRDVRANTIYF
TRBV12-3/TRBV12-4	TRBJ1-4	-	CASSLPGQEEEKLFF
TRBV4-1	TRBJ2-5	large	CASSHVLERWETQYF
TRBV6-2/TRBV6-3	TRBJ2-7	-	CASSYSPGQLYEQYF
TRBV7-2	TRBJ2-1	-	CKFGQGVFYNEQFF
TRBV19	TRBJ2-7	-	CASSIGPPGQGPYEQYF
TRBV25-1	TRBJ2-4	-	CASSESRGTPPRNIQYF
TRBV7-2	TRBJ2-7	-	CASGTGTSESYEQYF
TRBV5-1	TRBJ2-5	-	CASSPGLAGGPYQETQYF
TRBV7-9	TRBJ2-7	-	CASSRGQGLGYEQYF
TRBV6-5	TRBJ2-7	-	CASRRQLEQYF
TRBV9	TRBJ2-1	-	CASSANPTGLNEQFF
TRBV7-2	TRBJ2-7	-	CASSLTGTGTSYEQYF
TRBV20-1	TRBJ2-3	-	CSARSGSSTDTQYF
TRBV20-1	TRBJ2-3	-	CSARQYRGRLGAMADTQYF
TRBV19	TRBJ1-1	-	CASSIDGRNKAFF
TRBV3-1	TRBJ1-1	-	CASSQGTVEAFF
TRBV5-6	TRBJ2-7	-	CASSLVAGGHEQYF
TRBV24-1	TRBJ2-2	-	CATSVQGAAGELFF
TRBV7-2	TRBJ2-5	-	CASSLRTPRGETQYF